Each of the 25 T cell receptor beta chains below was sequenced from the same sample in a study of Graves' ophthalmopathy and Graves' hyperthyroidism. RNA transcripts served as template for amplifying TCR beta CDR3 sequences. First-round RT-PCR relied on HTBI primers, and a second-round multiplex PCR came next. TCRdb re-called the multiplex PCR reads through MiXCR, storing one row per CDR3 protein. The sample contains some 380,000 distinct CDR3 sequences, 15% of which appear only once. Sequenced input: peripheral blood. All receptors come from a woman aged 18-30 years with stable Graves' hyperthyroidism.

This clonotype was recorded at least ten times. The V call is TRBV11-1, the J call TRBJ1-5, with D maybe TRBD1 (5 bases). There are 16 residues in the CDR3. V lost 1 base and J lost 7, with 17 bases in between. Germline CDR1 SGHAT, CDR2 FQDESV (reference sequence). The CDR3 DNA reads as TGTGCCAGCAGCTTAGGTGGGGTGGGGCACCCCCAGCCCCAGCATTTT. This sequence encodes CASSLGGVGHPQPQHF.

This clonotype showed up many times. The chain joins TRBV20-1 to TRBJ2-6; D not certain. Germline V gene sequence: CDR1 DFQATT, CDR2 SNEGSKA (reference sequence). Trimming pared 4 bases from V and 0 bases from J, leaving 4 bases between. The CDR3 has 13 amino acids. This CDR3 is CSATGSGANVLTF. The DNA of the CDR3 is TGCAGTGCTACAGGCTCTGGGGCCAACGTCCTGACTTTC.

This CDR3 is CASSQDQGAGELFF. The CDR3 nucleotides read TGCGCCAGCAGCCAAGACCAGGGAGCAGGGGAGCTGTTTTTT. This sequence joins TRBV4-1 and TRBJ2-2, with D possibly being TRBD1 or TRBD2 (5 bases each). Per the germline V gene, CDR1 is MGHRA and CDR2 is YSYEKL. V lost 0 bases, J lost 8 bases, and 10 bases lay in between. This CDR3 is 14 amino acids long.

The rearrangement links TRBV7-2 to TRBJ2-5; D gene ambiguous. V was pared by 7 bases and J by 3 bases, with 12 bases between. The CDR3 is 13 amino acids. In germline, CDR1 is SGHTA, CDR2 FQGNSA. The CDR3 region has the DNA TGTGCCAGCAAACACGGCGTGAAAGAGACCCAGTACTTC. Translated: CASKHGVKETQYF.

This clonotype came up many times. The V and J genes are TRBV27 and TRBJ1-5; weak D call: TRBD1 (5 bases). The CDR3 loop spans 14 amino acids. Trimming removed 6 bases at V and 3 bases at J, with 12 bases between. Germline V gene data show CDR1 as MNHEY and CDR2 as SMNVEV (reference sequence). The CDR3 region is CASRYTGSNQPQHF. The DNA for the CDR3 is TGTGCCAGCAGATACACAGGTTCCAATCAGCCCCAGCATTTT.

At least ten counts were recorded for this clonotype. J is TRBJ1-5 and V is TRBV29-1; 8 bases match TRBD1. Germline-derived CDR1 and CDR2 are SQVTM and ANQGSEA. J gave up 5 bases and V 7 bases, and 4 bases lay outside the gene matches. The length of the CDR3 is 12 residues. CDR3 in amino acids: CSALTGDQPQHF. The CDR3 nucleotides read TGCAGCGCCTTGACAGGGGATCAGCCCCAGCATTTT.

This clonotype was counted many times. The CDR3 loop reads CASSYSAGEGMNTEAFF. CDR3 in DNA: TGTGCCAGCAGTTACAGCGCGGGGGAGGGAATGAACACTGAAGCTTTCTTT. The chain is built from TRBV6-2 or TRBV6-3 and TRBJ1-1; maybe TRBD1 (5 bases). The CDR3 is 17 residues long. V lost 2 bases and J 0 bases, leaving 16 bases between the germline ends. Germline CDR1 is MNHEY and CDR2 is SVGEGT.

This clonotype showed up many times. V is TRBV10-3 and J is TRBJ2-2; a possible D gene is TRBD1 (6 bases). V was shortened by 3 bases and J by 6 bases, with 11 bases between the two germline ends. The germline V gene encodes CDR1 ENHRY and CDR2 SYGVKD. The CDR3 covers 14 residues. CDR3 sequence (DNA): TGTGCCATCAGTGACAGGGGCGAGGCCGGGGAGCTGTTTTTT. Translated, it gives CAISDRGEAGELFF.

This clonotype appeared many times. The chain has TRBV19 and TRBJ1-2; D is unresolved. Looked up from germline, CDR1 is LNHDA and CDR2 is SQIVND (reference sequence). This CDR3 region has 15 residues. The V and J ends lost 1 base and 0 bases respectively, with 9 bases between them. In DNA, the CDR3 is TGTGCCAGTAGTATAGTGCACGGCTCTAACTATGGCTACACCTTC. Amino acid sequence: CASSIVHGSNYGYTF.

On this clonotype itself: Sequence at one end of the junction differs from germline and may be a read error. The CDR3 is CSAATSDIKYF. The CDR3 DNA is TGCAGCGCCGCGACTAGCGACATTAAGTACTTC. The chain carries TRBV29-1 and TRBJ2-4; TRBD2 matches 8 bases. Germline V CDR1 and CDR2: SQVTM, ANQGSEA. The CDR3 extends over 11 amino acids.

This clonotype was seen ten or more times. V is TRBV15 and J is TRBJ1-1, with D unclear. This CDR3 is built from 15 residues. CDR1 is LNHNV, CDR2 YYDKDF, per germline (reference sequence). The V end was cut by 0 bases, the J end by 2 bases, with 10 bases between. Here the CDR3 reads CATSRDFQVNTEAFF. The CDR3 DNA is TGTGCCACCAGCAGAGATTTCCAGGTAAACACTGAAGCTTTCTTT.

This chain links TRBV10-3 with TRBJ2-7, with a possible D match to TRBD1 (6 bases). CDR3 length equals 21 residues. The V and J ends lost 5 bases and 0 bases respectively, with 32 bases between them. Germline values: CDR1 ENHRY, CDR2 SYGVKD. This CDR3 reads CAISSLFIPLRSGTNSYEQYF. In nucleotides, the CDR3 is TGTGCCATCAGTTCACTTTTTATCCCTCTAAGATCCGGGACAAACTCCTACGAGCAGTACTTC.

At least ten counts were recorded for this clonotype. The chain employs TRBV6-2 or TRBV6-3 and TRBJ1-5, with no clear D. The V and J ends lost 6 bases and 0 bases respectively, with 6 bases between them. Germline CDR1 is MNHEY and CDR2 is SVGEGT. CDR3 length: 13 residues. The CDR3 DNA follows: TGTGCCAGCAGCTTCACTAGCAATCAGCCCCAGCATTTT. Translating gives CASSFTSNQPQHF.

This clonotype was found many times. This chain joins TRBV11-1 and TRBJ2-7, with TRBD1 identical over 8 bases. With 5 bases clipped from V and 3 bases from J, the junction kept 9 bases outside the gene matches. Germline V lookup: CDR1 SGHAT, CDR2 FQDESV (reference sequence). This CDR3 spans 15 amino acids. CDR3 amino acids: CASSPTGTGIYEQYF. DNA for the CDR3: TGTGCCAGCAGCCCAACCGGGACAGGCATCTACGAGCAGTACTTC.

In regard to this clonotype: A clone one base away is much larger, so this may be a read error. The chain joins TRBV5-1 to TRBJ1-1; 7 nucleotides align to TRBD1. The CDR3 loop spans 14 amino acids. Germline CDR1 SGHRS, CDR2 YFSETQ. The CDR3 region has the DNA TGCGCCAGCAGTTATCAGGGGGTTCAGTCTGAAGCTTGCTTT. Translating it yields CASSYQGVQSEACF.

This clonotype was recorded at least ten times. The rearrangement joins TRBV7-2 to TRBJ2-7; D may be TRBD2 (6 bases). In germline, CDR1 is SGHTA, CDR2 FQGNSA. There are 14 residues in the CDR3. V was shortened by 3 bases and J by 2 bases, with 11 bases between the two germline ends. CDR3 amino acids: CASSLSGGTYEQYF. The CDR3 nucleotides read TGTGCCAGCAGCTTGTCCGGAGGGACCTACGAGCAGTACTTC.

The sample holds many counts of this clonotype. V gene TRBV12-3 or TRBV12-4 combines with J gene TRBJ2-2; 11 nucleotides line up with TRBD2. V dropped 4 bases and J dropped 5; count of bases not matched to a gene: 6. The CDR3 is 16 residues long. The CDR3 DNA follows: TGTGCCAGCAGTTCACCTAGCGGGGGGATAACCGGGGAGCTGTTTTTT. This codes for CASSSPSGGITGELFF.

The sample holds many counts of this clonotype. The chain uses TRBV24-1 and TRBJ2-7, with a tentative D call TRBD2 (6 bases). There are 13 residues in the CDR3. CDR1 and CDR2 from the germline V gene are KGHDR and SFDVKD. The V end was cut by 2 bases, the J end by 6 bases, with 10 bases between. The CDR3 reads CATSDWRGGEQYF. CDR3 sequence (DNA): TGTGCCACCAGTGATTGGAGGGGCGGCGAGCAGTACTTC.

This clonotype was counted ten times or more. The chain recombines TRBV19 with TRBJ2-7, with TRBD1 matching over 8 bases. This CDR3 contains 14 residues. The ends lost 6 bases at V and 5 bases at J; junction bases unmatched: 9. Germline V gives CDR1 LNHDA, CDR2 SQIVND (reference sequence). This CDR3 reads CASSPRGLTHEQYF. In DNA form, the CDR3 reads TGTGCCAGTAGCCCCAGGGGGCTAACCCACGAGCAGTACTTC.

Many counts were recorded for this clonotype. The rearrangement uses TRBV6-1 and TRBJ1-2; D possibly corresponds to TRBD1 (5 bases). The CDR3 is made up of 11 amino acids. Germline CDR1 MNHNS, CDR2 SASEGT. The V and J ends lost 8 bases and 6 bases respectively, with 10 bases between them. CDR3: CASGKGNGYTF. The CDR3, as DNA: TGTGCCAGCGGGAAGGGGAATGGCTACACCTTC.

This clonotype was recorded at least ten times. The V gene is TRBV5-1, the J gene TRBJ1-5, with D maybe TRBD1 (6 bases). In germline, CDR1 is SGHRS, CDR2 YFSETQ. V lost 3 bases to trimming and J lost 7 bases, with 17 bases between them. The CDR3 length is 15 residues. The CDR3 nucleotides are TGCGCCAGCAGCTGGGATTACAGGGAGGGACAGCCCCAGCATTTT. Amino acid sequence: CASSWDYREGQPQHF.

This clonotype was detected many times. The rearrangement joins TRBV20-1 to TRBJ1-5; 8 positions match TRBD1. The CDR3 totals 18 residues. V shed 0 bases, J shed 5 bases, and the junction held 15 bases outside the gene matches. Germline CDR1 is DFQATT and CDR2 is SNEGSKA (reference sequence). CDR3 sequence: CSARDSRGRSDRDQPQHF. CDR3 sequence (DNA): TGCAGTGCTAGAGATTCCAGGGGGCGAAGTGATCGTGATCAGCCCCAGCATTTT.

This clonotype was counted many times. The chain employs TRBV20-1 and TRBJ1-2; D may be TRBD1 (5 bases). V lost 4 bases to trimming and J lost 3 bases, with 15 bases between them. This CDR3 comprises 14 residues. Germline V CDR1 and CDR2: DFQATT, SNEGSKA (reference sequence). CDR3 region: CSAIPQAVDYGYTF. The CDR3 DNA follows: TGCAGTGCTATCCCACAGGCTGTGGACTATGGCTACACCTTC.

This clonotype has at least ten counts. A much larger clone differs from this one at a single base, so this may be a read error. This rearrangement joins TRBV7-8 to TRBJ2-5; D gene uncertain. Germline CDR1 reads SGHVS; CDR2 reads FQNEAQ. CDR3 length: 11 residues. The CDR3: CASSLEEAQYF. DNA of the CDR3: TGTGCCAGCAGCTTAGAAGAGGCCCAGTACTTC.

The table lists this clonotype with many counts. The chain couples TRBV11-2 to TRBJ1-2; no firm D call. The CDR3 runs to 12 residues. Germline V gene lookup returns CDR1 SGHAT and CDR2 FQNNGV. The ends were cut back, 5 bases at V and 6 bases at J, with 10 bases in the middle. The CDR3 protein is CASSPRLDGYTF. The CDR3 region has the DNA TGTGCCAGCAGCCCTCGACTGGATGGCTACACCTTC.